One sample yielded the 22 T cell receptor beta chains listed below, sequenced in a study of spatial heterogeneity in lung cancer. TCRdb used MiXCR to reprocess the 5' RACE reads, holding one entry per CDR3 protein. This sample yields about 27,000 distinct CDR3 sequences, of which over 5% are seen a single time; 20% to 25% belongs to the top ten. Specified time point: blood at routine non-recurrence follow-up after resection. The specimen comprised PBMCs, sampled at follow-up. The source is a female donor with early-stage non-small cell lung cancer.

This clonotype was observed at least ten times. CDR3 sequence: CASSRYRNTEAFF. The CDR3 DNA reads TGTGCCAGCAGTCGTTATAGGAACACTGAAGCTTTCTTT. This sequence joins TRBV7-3 and TRBJ1-1; D is unclear. Trimming shortened V by 6 bases and J by 1 base, and 9 bases separated the two germline ends. The CDR3 sequence is 13 residues long. Germline V CDR1 and CDR2: SGHTA, FQGTGA.

The chain is built from TRBV3-1 and TRBJ2-1; the D is unclear. V lost 3 bases, J lost 6 bases, and 12 bases lay in between. Germline CDR1 LGHDT, CDR2 YNNKEL (reference sequence). The CDR3 spans 14 residues. This CDR3 is CASSQGLVGNEQFF. The CDR3 DNA reads as TGTGCCAGCAGCCAGGGGTTAGTTGGCAATGAGCAGTTCTTC.

This clonotype occurred many times. V is TRBV19 and J is TRBJ1-2; D not resolved. The CDR3 is 13 amino acids. The V end lost 1 base, the J end lost 8 bases, and 11 bases lay between the germline ends. Germline loops: CDR1 LNHDA, CDR2 SQIVND (reference sequence). The CDR3 DNA reads as TGTGCCAGTAGTATAGTGACCGTAGGCGGCTACACCTTC. Amino acid sequence: CASSIVTVGGYTF.

The rearrangement uses TRBV5-1 and TRBJ2-1; D is tentatively TRBD1 or TRBD2 (5 bases each). V shed 3 bases and J shed 7 bases, with 11 bases lying between them. CDR3 size: 13 residues. Germline values: CDR1 SGHRS, CDR2 YFSETQ. In DNA form, the CDR3 reads TGCGCCAGCAGCTCGGGACGCCAAAATGAGCAGTTCTTC. As protein: CASSSGRQNEQFF.

This clonotype has a count of ten or more. The chain has TRBV5-1 and TRBJ2-1; 7 bases agree with TRBD1. V dropped 3 bases and J dropped 0; count of bases not matched to a gene: 6. Looked up from germline, CDR1 is SGHRS and CDR2 is YFSETQ. The CDR3 consists of 16 residues. Here the CDR3 reads CASSYTGTVSYNEQFF. The CDR3 bases are TGCGCCAGCAGCTATACCGGGACAGTCTCCTACAATGAGCAGTTCTTC.

This clonotype was observed many times. V gene TRBV3-1 combines with J gene TRBJ2-3; D may be TRBD2 (5 bases). Germline CDR1 reads LGHDT; CDR2 reads YNNKEL (reference sequence). V was clipped by 2 bases and J by 1 base, with 10 bases between them. The CDR3 totals 15 residues. The CDR3 nucleotides are TGTGCCAGCAGCCAAACGCGGGCTGGCACAGATACGCAGTATTTT. Translating gives CASSQTRAGTDTQYF.

This clonotype showed up many times. The chain employs TRBV20-1 and TRBJ2-1; weak D call: TRBD1 (5 bases). CDR1 and CDR2 from the germline V gene are DFQATT and SNEGSKA (reference sequence). The CDR3 runs to 11 residues. The V and J ends lost 3 bases and 5 bases respectively, with 5 bases between them. For the CDR3, the DNA is TGCAGTGCTAGGGGGCACAATGAGCAGTTCTTC. Translating it yields CSARGHNEQFF.

The rearrangement uses TRBV5-1 and TRBJ2-1, with D perhaps TRBD1 (7 bases). CDR3 length equals 14 residues. The germline V gene has CDR1 SGHRS and CDR2 YFSETQ. V shed 4 bases and J shed 4 bases, with 12 bases lying between them. CDR3 amino acids: CASSRGTEYNEQFF. The CDR3 DNA reads TGCGCCAGCAGCCGCGGGACAGAATACAATGAGCAGTTCTTC.

In the case of this clonotype: Likely a read error: the CDR3 ends without its conserved phenylalanine or tryptophan. This CDR3 reads CASSPGLAGRPPEQFS. DNA of the CDR3: TGTGCCAGCAGTCCGGGACTAGCGGGCCGCCCTCCTGAGCAGTTCTCC. J is TRBJ2-1 and V is TRBV28; TRBD2 aligns across 12 bases. Germline-derived CDR1 and CDR2 are MDHEN and SYDVKM. J was trimmed by 9 bases and V by 5 bases; bases with no gene match: 11. CDR3 length: 16 amino acids.

This clonotype has a count of ten or more. The genes are TRBV7-6 and TRBJ1-1; TRBD1 matches 10 bases. V trimming: 5 bases; J trimming: 2 bases; junction bases outside the gene matches: 5. The germline V gene has CDR1 SGHVS and CDR2 FNYEAQ. CDR3 length: 15 amino acids. The CDR3 nucleotides read TGTGCCAGCAGCCCCCGGGACAGGGGAAACACTGAAGCTTTCTTT. Translated, it gives CASSPRDRGNTEAFF.

This clonotype has at least ten counts. This chain joins TRBV7-9 and TRBJ1-6; D might be TRBD1 (5 bases). The CDR3 consists of 16 residues. The ends were cut back, 5 bases at V and 9 bases at J, with 20 bases in the middle. The germline CDR1 and CDR2 sequences are SEHNR and FQNEAQ (reference sequence). The CDR3 DNA is TGTGCCAGCAGCCCTGGGAAGGACACACTCCCTTCACCCCTCCACTTT. Protein sequence: CASSPGKDTLPSPLHF.

This clonotype was seen a handful of times. The chain has TRBV3-1 and TRBJ1-5, with D possibly being TRBD1 (5 bases). The CDR3 has 13 residues. CDR1 LGHDT and CDR2 YNNKEL come from the germline V gene (reference sequence). Trimming removed 3 bases at V and 5 bases at J, with 8 bases between. The CDR3 nucleotides read TGTGCCAGCAGCCATCAGGGTGATCAGCCCCAGCATTTT. It yields the protein CASSHQGDQPQHF. Full variable domain (outside the CDR3, taken from reference TRBV3-1 and TRBJ1-5): DTAVSQTPKYLVTQMGNDKSIKCEQNLGHDTMYWYKQDSKKFLKIMFSYNNKELIINETVPNRFSPKSPDKAHLNLHINSLELGDSAVYFCASSHQGDQPQHFGDGTRLSIL.

This clonotype has ten or more counts. The chain combines TRBV5-4 with TRBJ2-3, with 11 bases matching TRBD1. The trim removed 4 bases at V and 0 bases at J, leaving 7 bases unmatched. CDR1 is SGHNT, CDR2 YYREEE, per germline (reference sequence). The CDR3 loop spans 17 amino acids. DNA for the CDR3: TGTGCCAGCAGCACTAGGACAGGGGGCAGAAGCACAGATACGCAGTATTTT. It is translated as CASSTRTGGRSTDTQYF.

This clonotype was seen repeatedly, ten times or more. The rearrangement uses TRBV20-1 and TRBJ1-2, with D tentatively TRBD1 (5 bases). The CDR3 is 12 amino acids. The ends were cut back, 6 bases at V and 8 bases at J, with 16 bases in the middle. The germline gives CDR1 DFQATT, CDR2 SNEGSKA (reference sequence). The CDR3 region is CSAPGSGGGYTF. The CDR3 DNA is TGCAGTGCCCCAGGGAGTGGTGGCGGCTACACCTTC.

This chain connects TRBV7-2 to TRBJ1-1; tentative D call: TRBD1 (6 bases). Trimming cost V 7 bases and J 2 bases, with 14 bases left between them. In germline, CDR1 is SGHTA, CDR2 FQGNSA. The CDR3 sequence is 14 residues long. DNA for the CDR3: TGTGCCAGCACCCCGAGGGGGGGAAACACTGAAGCTTTCTTT. It encodes CASTPRGGNTEAFF.

This clonotype was detected many times. This chain joins TRBV29-1 and TRBJ2-5; 7 nucleotides align to TRBD1. CDR3 length: 13 amino acids. Germline V gene lookup returns CDR1 SQVTM and CDR2 ANQGSEA. V shed 5 bases and J 0 bases; nucleotides not matched to a gene: 3. CDR3 region: CSVRTGNQETQYF. The CDR3, as DNA: TGCAGCGTTCGGACAGGAAACCAAGAGACCCAGTACTTC.

This clonotype was observed at least ten times. This chain links TRBV3-1 with TRBJ1-6; 8 bases align to TRBD1. The J segment lost 7 bases and the V segment lost 4 bases, leaving 6 bases of the junction unmatched. Germline V gene lookup returns CDR1 LGHDT and CDR2 YNNKEL (reference sequence). The CDR3 covers 15 residues. The CDR3 DNA follows: TGTGCCAGCAGCCCAGGACAGGGTGTCAATTCACCCCTCCACTTT. It yields the protein CASSPGQGVNSPLHF.

The chain links TRBV28 to TRBJ2-1; D is unresolved. The length of the CDR3 is 12 residues. Germline CDR1 and CDR2: MDHEN and SYDVKM. Trimming removed 10 bases at V and 5 bases at J, with 12 bases between. As DNA, the CDR3 is TGTGCCACCCTCGACGGCCACAATGAGCAGTTCTTC. Translated, it gives CATLDGHNEQFF. Supplemented by reference TRBV28 and TRBJ2-1, the full variable domain reads DVKVTQSSRYLVKRTGEKVFLECVQDMDHENMFWYRQDPGLGLRLIYFSYDVKMKEKGDIPEGYSVSREKKERFSLILESASTNQTSMYLCATLDGHNEQFFGPGTRLTVL.

The chain joins TRBV7-8 to TRBJ1-4, with 7 nucleotides matching TRBD1. The germline V gene has CDR1 SGHVS and CDR2 FQNEAQ. There are 15 residues in the CDR3. Unmatched junction bases numbered 6, after V lost 5 bases and J lost 3 bases. CDR3 nucleotides: TGTGCCAGCAGCCGTACCGGGACAGCTAATGAAAAACTGTTTTTT. Amino acids: CASSRTGTANEKLFF.

This chain links TRBV7-9 with TRBJ2-3; 9 bases are a match to TRBD2. Germline V gene sequence: CDR1 SEHNR, CDR2 FQNEAQ (reference sequence). The CDR3 covers 15 residues. V lost 4 bases to trimming and J lost 3 bases; unmatched junction nucleotides: 5. The CDR3 reads CASSSVAGETDTQYF. The CDR3 DNA is TGTGCCAGCAGCTCCGTAGCGGGGGAAACAGATACGCAGTATTTT.

The chain uses TRBV28 and TRBJ2-3, with TRBD1 identical over 7 bases. The germline CDR1 and CDR2 sequences are MDHEN and SYDVKM. CDR3 length equals 16 residues. Germline trimming cut 4 bases from V and 3 bases from J; bases unmatched to any gene: 10. The CDR3 nucleotides are TGTGCCAGCAGTTCCCTTGGACAGGCGACAACAGATACGCAGTATTTT. This gives the protein CASSSLGQATTDTQYF.

Many counts were recorded for this clonotype. The V gene is TRBV29-1, the J gene TRBJ2-5; no definite D call. CDR3 size: 13 residues. V lost 4 bases, J lost 5 bases, and 14 bases lay in between. CDR1 and CDR2 (germline): SQVTM, ANQGSEA. CDR3 region: CSVGGSNGETQYF. The DNA of the CDR3 is TGCAGCGTTGGTGGATCCAACGGGGAGACCCAGTACTTC.